This T cell receptor beta chain was profiled in a study of CD8 T cells in Susac syndrome. In the study overall: Of the sequenced Susac syndrome patients, more than five had active disease and roughly eight were in remission.

Between the trimmed V and J ends, which lost 1 base and 1 base, there was a span of 7 bases. Germline V gene sequence: CDR1 SEHNR, CDR2 FQNEAQ (reference sequence). The CDR3 sequence is 14 residues long. It was with random hexamers that 0.5 to 1 ug RNA was reverse transcribed. TCRdb ran MiXCR on the immunoSEQ multiplex PCR reads and lists one entry per CDR3 protein. The sample includes approximately 260,000 distinct CDR3 sequences, 96% of them seen just once. The patients with Susac syndrome were individuals who fulfilled the recently defined diagnostic criteria for disease that was either definite or probable.

The V gene is TRBV7-9, the J gene TRBJ2-5; D ambiguous. The TCR was taken from a human donor with Susac syndrome. Input material: CD4+ T cells from PBMCs. CDR3 amino acids: CASSLEEFQETQYF. The CDR3 nucleotides read TGTGCCAGCAGCTTAGAGGAATTCCAAGAGACCCAGTACTTC.